What follows are 29 T cell receptor beta chains derived from one specimen sequenced in a study of cytomegalovirus exposure and HLA in healthy donors. The PCR had 60 Vbeta and 13 Jbeta primers. The repertoire was sequenced with immunoSEQ multiplex PCR; TCRdb's copy has only in-frame clones and lacks some. The sample yields roughly 190,000 clones, 80% seen once. Sequencing used PBMCs. Receptors originate from a man aged 40-49 years in good health and CMV-seropositive.

The rearrangement joins TRBV19 to TRBJ1-2; possible D gene TRBD1, 5 bases. Germline CDR1 reads LNHDA; CDR2 reads SQIVND (reference sequence). CDR3 length: 15 residues. Trimming stripped 5 bases from V and 0 bases from J, with 13 bases between. CDR3: CASSGGTLPNYGYTF. The CDR3 nucleotides are TGTGCCAGTAGTGGGGGGACCCTTCCTAACTATGGCTACACCTTC. Full variable domain (missing parts from reference TRBV19 and TRBJ1-2): DGGITQSPKYLFRKEGQNVTLSCEQNLNHDAMYWYRQDPGQGLRLIYYSQIVNDFQKGDIAEGYSVSREKKESFPLTVTSAQKNPTAFYLCASSGGTLPNYGYTFGSGTRLTVV.

The CDR3 loop reads CASSSWTGINNEQFF. CDR3 nucleotides: TGTGCCAGCAGTTCCTGGACAGGGATTAACAATGAGCAGTTCTTC. The chain links TRBV14 to TRBJ2-1; 8 positions match TRBD1. Germline assignment: CDR1 SGHDN and CDR2 FVKESK. This CDR3 has 15 residues. V dropped 6 bases and J dropped 5; count of bases not matched to a gene: 9.

This clone occurred once. The rearrangement joins TRBV7-3 to TRBJ2-2, with TRBD1 matching over 9 bases. V was pared by 5 bases and J by 4 bases, with 14 bases of the junction left unmatched. The CDR3 runs 18 residues. Germline CDR1 and CDR2: SGHTA and FQGTGA. DNA of the CDR3: TGTGCCAGCAGCAGAAACTCCCCCGGGACAGGGACCACCGGGGAGCTGTTTTTT. This encodes CASSRNSPGTGTTGELFF. Supplemented by reference TRBV7-3 and TRBJ2-2, the full variable domain reads GAGVSQTPSNKVTEKGKYVELRCDPISGHTALYWYRQSLGQGPEFLIYFQGTGAADDSGLPNDRFFAVRPEGSVSTLKIQRTERGDSAVYLCASSRNSPGTGTTGELFFGEGSRLTVL.

This clone was detected only a few times. The rearrangement links TRBV19 to TRBJ1-4; D perhaps matches TRBD1 (5 bases). V was shortened by 2 bases and J by 8 bases, with 9 bases between the two germline ends. Germline V gives CDR1 LNHDA, CDR2 SQIVND (reference sequence). The CDR3 has 13 residues. The CDR3 protein is CASSISGDEKLFF. The CDR3 nucleotides read TGTGCCAGTAGTATATCGGGGGACGAAAAACTGTTTTTT.

The genes are TRBV4-1 and TRBJ1-3; TRBD1 is a possible D gene (5 bases). Germline CDR1 MGHRA, CDR2 YSYEKL. The CDR3 runs 15 residues. The V gene lost 3 bases and the J gene lost 0 bases, with 9 bases spanning the gap. The CDR3 nucleotides are TGCGCCAGCAGCCAGGACACCCTCTCTGGAAACACCATATATTTT. It codes for CASSQDTLSGNTIYF.

On this clone: The sample has other DNA sequences that encode this CDR3 too. The rearrangement uses TRBV11-2 and TRBJ1-1; TRBD1 might be the D (5 bases). V was pared by 3 bases and J by 1 base, with 9 bases between. Germline V gives CDR1 SGHAT, CDR2 FQNNGV. This CDR3 has 14 residues. CDR3 region: CASSFGRGNTEAFF. CDR3 nucleotides: TGTGCCAGCAGCTTCGGGAGGGGGAACACTGAAGCTTTCTTT.

This chain joins TRBV19 and TRBJ2-3; D call uncertain. The V gene's germline CDR1 is LNHDA and CDR2 SQIVND (reference sequence). Trimming pared 5 bases from V and 2 bases from J, leaving 11 bases between. The CDR3 contains 14 residues. Here the CDR3 reads CASSGERDTDTQYF. The CDR3 DNA follows: TGTGCCAGTAGTGGAGAGCGCGACACAGATACGCAGTATTTT. Based on the CDR3 plus reference TRBV19 and TRBJ2-3, the full variable domain is DGGITQSPKYLFRKEGQNVTLSCEQNLNHDAMYWYRQDPGQGLRLIYYSQIVNDFQKGDIAEGYSVSREKKESFPLTVTSAQKNPTAFYLCASSGERDTDTQYFGPGTRLTVL.

The chain is built from TRBV7-2 and TRBJ1-4; tentative D call: TRBD1 (5 bases). Germline V gene sequence: CDR1 SGHTA, CDR2 FQGNSA. The CDR3 runs to 15 residues. V gave up 0 bases and J gave up 2 bases, with 7 bases separating them. The CDR3 DNA is TGTGCCAGCAGCTTAGCGGGGGGGACTAATGAAAAACTGTTTTTT. The encoded protein is CASSLAGGTNEKLFF.

The rearrangement joins TRBV6-6 to TRBJ1-2; tentatively, D is TRBD1 (5 bases). Germline CDR1 is MNHNY and CDR2 is SVGAGI (reference sequence). V lost 4 bases, J lost 7 bases, and 16 bases lay in between. The CDR3 totals 14 residues. CDR3 in DNA: TGTGCCAGCAGTTCCCGGGCAGGGATCTCTGGCTACACCTTC. This gives the protein CASSSRAGISGYTF.

The chain links TRBV7-9 to TRBJ1-1; weak D call: TRBD1 (6 bases). V lost 11 bases, J lost 5 bases, and 9 bases lay in between. The CDR3 contains 10 residues. The germline gives CDR1 SEHNR, CDR2 FQNEAQ (reference sequence). The chain's CDR3 is CAQGGTEAFF. The CDR3, as DNA: TGTGCCCAAGGGGGTACTGAAGCTTTCTTT. The full variable domain, rest sourced from reference TRBV7-9 and TRBJ1-1, is DTGVSQNPRHKITKRGQNVTFRCDPISEHNRLYWYRQTLGQGPEFLTYFQNEAQLEKSRLLSDRFSAERPKGSFSTLEIQRTEQGDSAMYLCAQGGTEAFFGQGTRLTVV.

This rearrangement joins TRBV2 to TRBJ2-7; 7 bases agree with TRBD1. This CDR3 is built from 14 residues. Germline V gives CDR1 SNHLY, CDR2 FYNNEI. J was trimmed by 0 bases and V by 3 bases; bases with no gene match: 2. CDR3 amino acids: CASSDAGGSYEQYF. CDR3 bases: TGTGCCAGCAGTGACGCAGGGGGCTCCTACGAGCAGTACTTC.

In its sample, this clone is medium-sized (0.01 to 0.1%). V usage is TRBV6-4 and J usage is TRBJ2-1, with TRBD2 matching 7 bases. Losses at the gene ends were 2 bases for V and 4 bases for J; bases not matched to a gene: 2. This CDR3 is built from 14 residues. Per the germline V gene, CDR1 is MRHNA and CDR2 is SNTAGT. The CDR3 sequence: CASSDGGDYNEQFF. The CDR3 nucleotides are TGTGCCAGCAGTGACGGGGGGGATTACAATGAGCAGTTCTTC.

This clone has just a few counts. The rearrangement joins TRBV7-8 to TRBJ1-5; no reliable D call. Germline V CDR1 and CDR2: SGHVS, FQNEAQ. The CDR3 is made up of 13 amino acids. The V end lost 3 bases, the J end lost 9 bases, and 12 bases lay between the germline ends. Written as DNA, the CDR3 is TGTGCCAGCAGCTTGGTCACCTCGGGGCCCCAGCATTTT. This encodes CASSLVTSGPQHF.

This chain joins TRBV7-3 and TRBJ2-2; D is ambiguous. The CDR3 has 13 residues. With 6 bases removed from V and 7 bases from J, the gap between germline ends came to 12 bases. In germline, CDR1 is SGHTA, CDR2 FQGTGA. The CDR3 reads CASSLRERGELFF. CDR3 coding DNA: TGTGCCAGCAGTCTTAGAGAACGCGGGGAGCTGTTTTTT.

The chain employs TRBV19 and TRBJ2-3, with 9 nucleotides matching TRBD1. The germline V gene has CDR1 LNHDA and CDR2 SQIVND (reference sequence). The CDR3 sequence is 14 residues long. V was clipped by 6 bases and J by 6 bases; unmatched bases: 7. CDR3 amino acids: CASSPGQGPDTQYF. The CDR3 nucleotides are TGTGCCAGTAGCCCGGGACAGGGTCCCGATACGCAGTATTTT.

In its sample, this clone was seen once. V usage is TRBV6-5 and J usage is TRBJ1-1; 9 bases agree with TRBD1. The V gene end was trimmed by 2 bases and the J gene end by 4 bases; junction bases not matched to a gene: 5. CDR1 and CDR2 (germline): MNHEY, SVGAGI. CDR3 length: 15 residues. The CDR3, as DNA: TGTGCCAGCAGTTACACAGGGGGCTTTGGCACTGAAGCTTTCTTT. It encodes CASSYTGGFGTEAFF.

The CDR3 coding sequence is TGTGCCAGCAGCTTACTGCGGGTTGATGAGCAGTTCTTC. Its protein product is CASSLLRVDEQFF. The V gene is TRBV7-3, the J gene TRBJ2-1; D is perhaps TRBD2 (5 bases). Germline V gene sequence: CDR1 SGHTA, CDR2 FQGTGA. The CDR3 is made up of 13 amino acids. The V and J ends lost 2 bases and 8 bases respectively, with 10 bases between them.

The chain joins TRBV6-5 to TRBJ1-5; D may be TRBD1 (5 bases). Germline-derived CDR1 and CDR2 are MNHEY and SVGAGI. The CDR3 totals 15 residues. V lost 5 bases to trimming and J lost 6 bases, with 17 bases between them. Written as DNA, the CDR3 is TGTGCCAGCAGTCCTGGGGCGGCGGGGATTCAGCCCCAGCATTTT. Amino acid sequence: CASSPGAAGIQPQHF.

The J gene is TRBJ1-6, the V gene TRBV19; perhaps TRBD1 as D (5 bases). Germline CDR1 LNHDA, CDR2 SQIVND (reference sequence). The CDR3 is 14 residues long. V lost 9 bases and J 3 bases, leaving 12 bases between the germline ends. CDR3 protein: CASRTPNYNSPLHF. The DNA of the CDR3 is TGTGCCAGCCGGACACCCAACTATAATTCACCCCTCCACTTT.

The chain employs TRBV15 and TRBJ1-4, with 7 bases lining up with TRBD1. The V segment lost 0 bases and the J segment 4 bases; nucleotides outside the gene matches: 5. CDR3 length equals 16 residues. Germline values: CDR1 LNHNV, CDR2 YYDKDF (reference sequence). Written as DNA, the CDR3 is TGTGCCACCAGCAGAGATAGGGCAGGGGGTAATGAAAAACTGTTTTTT. It translates to CATSRDRAGGNEKLFF. Supplemented by reference TRBV15 and TRBJ1-4, the full variable domain reads DAMVIQNPRYQVTQFGKPVTLSCSQTLNHNVMYWYQQKSSQAPKLLFHYYDKDFNNEADTPDNFQSRRPNTSFCFLDIRSPGLGDTAMYLCATSRDRAGGNEKLFFGSGTQLSVL.

V and J are TRBV5-6 and TRBJ2-7; 9 bases fit TRBD1. The CDR3 is 14 residues long. Germline V lookup: CDR1 SGHDT, CDR2 YYEEEE. After removal of 4 bases from V and 6 bases from J, the junction contained 8 bases not matched to a gene. The CDR3 sequence is CASSQDRGRGEQYF. The CDR3, as DNA: TGTGCCAGCAGCCAGGACAGGGGCCGGGGCGAGCAGTACTTC. The complete variable domain, with remaining parts taken from reference TRBV5-6 and TRBJ2-7, reads DAGVTQSPTHLIKTRGQQVTLRCSPKSGHDTVSWYQQALGQGPQFIFQYYEEEERQRGNFPDRFSGHQFPNYSSELNVNALLLGDSALYLCASSQDRGRGEQYFGPGTRLTVT.

The chain combines TRBV30 with TRBJ1-4; D is uncertain. Per germline, CDR1 GTSNPN and CDR2 SVGIG (reference sequence). V lost 4 bases and J 7 bases, leaving 7 bases between the germline ends. The CDR3 is 11 residues long. The CDR3 loop reads CAWTRGEKLFF. The CDR3 coding sequence is TGTGCCTGGACACGGGGTGAAAAACTGTTTTTT.

The chain recombines TRBV4-3 with TRBJ2-5; 9 positions match TRBD2. The CDR3 loop spans 15 amino acids. In germline, CDR1 is LGHNA, CDR2 YSLEER. V trimming: 0 bases; J trimming: 3 bases; junction bases outside the gene matches: 2. CDR3 nucleotides: TGCGCCAGCAGCCAAGATGCGGGGGGGGAAGAGACCCAGTACTTC. This encodes CASSQDAGGEETQYF.

This rearrangement joins TRBV10-3 to TRBJ1-1, with D unclear. The V end was cut by 2 bases, the J end by 1 base, with 5 bases between. The CDR3 spans 13 residues. The germline CDR1 and CDR2 sequences are ENHRY and SYGVKD. As DNA, the CDR3 is TGTGCCATCAGTGAGCCAGAGAACACTGAAGCTTTCTTT. It specifies CAISEPENTEAFF.

The J gene is TRBJ1-6, the V gene TRBV29-1; D is unresolved. Trimming removed 7 bases at V and 6 bases at J, with 16 bases between. CDR1 is SQVTM, CDR2 ANQGSEA, per germline. The CDR3 has 14 amino acids. The CDR3 DNA follows: TGCAGCGCAGGTGGGGAGACCCCTAATTCACCCCTCCACTTT. Translating gives CSAGGETPNSPLHF.

This clone was detected once. CDR3 bases: TGTGCCAGCAGCTCGAAACTAGCGGGGGGGCTCTTGAACACCGGGGAGCTGTTTTTT. Residues: CASSSKLAGGLLNTGELFF. The V and J genes are TRBV11-2 and TRBJ2-2; TRBD2 matches 13 bases. The CDR3 contains 19 residues. The J segment lost 1 base and the V segment lost 4 bases, leaving 9 bases of the junction unmatched. Germline loops: CDR1 SGHAT, CDR2 FQNNGV.

The chain combines TRBV9 with TRBJ2-5, with D tentatively TRBD2 (6 bases). The ends were cut back, 4 bases at V and 5 bases at J, with 15 bases in the middle. Germline CDR1 reads SGDLS; CDR2 reads YYNGEE. The length of the CDR3 is 14 residues. For the CDR3, the DNA is TGTGCCAGCAGCCTTACCGGGGCGGGGGAGACCCAGTACTTC. Translating gives CASSLTGAGETQYF.

CDR3 sequence reads: CASSRGTGYTGELFF. The CDR3 DNA reads TGTGCCAGCAGCCGAGGGACAGGGTACACCGGGGAGCTGTTTTTT. This sequence joins TRBV7-9 and TRBJ2-2; 9 bases are shared with TRBD1. V was clipped by 5 bases and J by 3 bases; unmatched bases: 4. Germline V gene sequence: CDR1 SEHNR, CDR2 FQNEAQ (reference sequence). The CDR3 totals 15 residues.

This clone appeared a few times. The chain couples TRBV6-6 to TRBJ1-6; D remains unclear. The V end lost 5 bases, the J end lost 3 bases, and 14 bases lay between the germline ends. Per the germline V gene, CDR1 is MNHNY and CDR2 is SVGAGI (reference sequence). This CDR3 has 16 amino acids. In DNA form, the CDR3 reads TGTGCCAGCAGTAGACCGCCGGCGGGCTATAATTCACCCCTCCACTTT. Translated: CASSRPPAGYNSPLHF.